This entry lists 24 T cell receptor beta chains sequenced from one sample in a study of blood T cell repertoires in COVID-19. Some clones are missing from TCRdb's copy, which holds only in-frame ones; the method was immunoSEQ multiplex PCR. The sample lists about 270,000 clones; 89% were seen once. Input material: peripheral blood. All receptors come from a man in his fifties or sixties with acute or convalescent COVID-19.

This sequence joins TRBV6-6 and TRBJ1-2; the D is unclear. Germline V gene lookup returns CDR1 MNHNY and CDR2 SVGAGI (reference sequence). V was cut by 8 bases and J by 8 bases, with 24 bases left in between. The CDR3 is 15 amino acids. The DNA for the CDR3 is TGTGCCAGCGGAGAACCGTTCAGGCGGGGTTGGGGCTACACCTTC. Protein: CASGEPFRRGWGYTF.

The CDR3 bases are TGTGCCAGCAGTTACATTAAGAACACTGAAGCTTTCTTT. Its protein is CASSYIKNTEAFF. This chain uses TRBV6-5 with TRBJ1-1, with D hard to call. CDR1 and CDR2 (germline): MNHEY, SVGAGI. Trimming stripped 2 bases from V and 1 base from J, with 5 bases between. The CDR3 covers 13 residues.

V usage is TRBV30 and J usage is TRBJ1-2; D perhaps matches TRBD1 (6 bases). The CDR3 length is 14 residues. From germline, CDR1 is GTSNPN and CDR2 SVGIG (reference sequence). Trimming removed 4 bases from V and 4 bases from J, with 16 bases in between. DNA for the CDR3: TGTGCCTGGACCCGGGACAAGGGGACCTATGGCTACACCTTC. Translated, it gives CAWTRDKGTYGYTF.

Here the CDR3 reads CASSQSLLAGGDEQFF. The CDR3 nucleotides read TGTGCCAGCAGCCAAAGTCTGCTGGCGGGAGGGGATGAGCAGTTCTTC. The chain uses TRBV3-1 (or the pseudogene TRBV3-2) and TRBJ2-1; 9 bases are a match to TRBD2. This CDR3 is built from 16 residues. Trimming removed 2 bases from V and 8 bases from J; junction bases left unmatched: 10. CDR1 is LGHDT, CDR2 YNNKEL, per germline (reference sequence).

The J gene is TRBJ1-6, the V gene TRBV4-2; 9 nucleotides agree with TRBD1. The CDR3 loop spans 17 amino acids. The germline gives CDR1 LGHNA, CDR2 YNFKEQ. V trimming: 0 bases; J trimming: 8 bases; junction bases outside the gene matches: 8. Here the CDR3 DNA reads TGTGCCAGCAGCCAAGAGGGGGGTAGGACAGGGGATTCACCCCTCCACTTT. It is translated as CASSQEGGRTGDSPLHF.

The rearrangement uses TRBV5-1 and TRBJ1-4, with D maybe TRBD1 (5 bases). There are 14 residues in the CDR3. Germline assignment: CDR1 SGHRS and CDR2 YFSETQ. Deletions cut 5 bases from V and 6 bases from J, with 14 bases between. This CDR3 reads CASRMGGTDEKLFF. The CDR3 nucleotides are TGCGCCAGCAGAATGGGGGGTACGGATGAAAAACTGTTTTTT.

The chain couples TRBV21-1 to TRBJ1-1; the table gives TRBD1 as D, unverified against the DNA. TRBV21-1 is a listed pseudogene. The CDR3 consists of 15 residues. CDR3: CASTQSQGTNTEAFF. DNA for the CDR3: TGTGCCAGCACCCAATCCCAGGGGACGAACACTGAAGCTTTCTTT.

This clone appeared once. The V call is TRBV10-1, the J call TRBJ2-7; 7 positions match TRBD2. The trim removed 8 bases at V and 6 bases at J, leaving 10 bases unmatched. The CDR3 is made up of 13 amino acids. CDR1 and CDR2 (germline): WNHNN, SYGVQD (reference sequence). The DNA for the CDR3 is TGCGCCAGCCCCCCGGCGGGGGATGGCGAGCAGTACTTC. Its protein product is CASPPAGDGEQYF.

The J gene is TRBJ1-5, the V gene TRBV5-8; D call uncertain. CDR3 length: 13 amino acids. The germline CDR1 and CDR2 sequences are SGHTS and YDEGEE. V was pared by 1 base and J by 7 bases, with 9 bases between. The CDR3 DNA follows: TGTGCCAGCAGCTTGTCAGGTTACCAGCCCCAGCATTTT. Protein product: CASSLSGYQPQHF.

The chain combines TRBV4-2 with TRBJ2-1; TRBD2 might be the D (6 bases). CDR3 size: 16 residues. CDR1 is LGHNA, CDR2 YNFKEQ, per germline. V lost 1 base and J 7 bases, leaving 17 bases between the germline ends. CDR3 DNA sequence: TGTGCCAGCAGCCAAGTGGGCGGGGCCTCGGCAAATGAGCAGTTCTTC. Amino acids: CASSQVGGASANEQFF.

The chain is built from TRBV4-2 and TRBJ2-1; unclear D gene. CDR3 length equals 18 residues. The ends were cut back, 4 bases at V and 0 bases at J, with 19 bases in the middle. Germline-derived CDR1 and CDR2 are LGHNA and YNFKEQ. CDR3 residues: CASSLETADSSSYNEQFF. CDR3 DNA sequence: TGTGCCAGCAGCCTCGAGACCGCGGATAGTAGCTCCTACAATGAGCAGTTCTTC.

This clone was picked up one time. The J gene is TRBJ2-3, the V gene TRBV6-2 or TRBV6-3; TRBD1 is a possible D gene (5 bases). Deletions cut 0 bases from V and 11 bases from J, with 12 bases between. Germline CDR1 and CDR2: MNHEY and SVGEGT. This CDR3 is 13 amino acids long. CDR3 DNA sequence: TGTGCCAGCAGTTACTCTAAGGCGCAGGGGCAGTATTTT. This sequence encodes CASSYSKAQGQYF.

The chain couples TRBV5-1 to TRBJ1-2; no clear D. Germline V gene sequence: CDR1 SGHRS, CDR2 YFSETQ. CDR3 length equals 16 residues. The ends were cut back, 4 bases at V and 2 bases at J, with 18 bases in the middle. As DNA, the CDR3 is TGCGCCAGCAGCCCCATACCCCGGACGGGGAACTATGGCTACACCTTC. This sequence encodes CASSPIPRTGNYGYTF.

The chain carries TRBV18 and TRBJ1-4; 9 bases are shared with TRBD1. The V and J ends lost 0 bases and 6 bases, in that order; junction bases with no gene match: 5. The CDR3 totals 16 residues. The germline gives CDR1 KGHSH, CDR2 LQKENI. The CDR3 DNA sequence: TGTGCCAGCTCACCACCTCAACAGGGGGCCTATGAAAAACTGTTTTTT. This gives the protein CASSPPQQGAYEKLFF.

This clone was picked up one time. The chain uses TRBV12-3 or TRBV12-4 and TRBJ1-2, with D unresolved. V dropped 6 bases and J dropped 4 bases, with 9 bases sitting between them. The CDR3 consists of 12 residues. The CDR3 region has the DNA TGTGCCAGCAGGAGAGGGTCCTATGGCTACACCTTC. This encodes CASRRGSYGYTF.

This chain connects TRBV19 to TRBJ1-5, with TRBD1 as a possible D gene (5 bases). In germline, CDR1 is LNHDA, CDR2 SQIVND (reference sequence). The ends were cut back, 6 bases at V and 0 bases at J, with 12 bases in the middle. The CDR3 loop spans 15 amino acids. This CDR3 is CASRPDTISNQPQHF. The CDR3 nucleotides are TGTGCCAGTAGGCCGGACACCATTAGCAATCAGCCCCAGCATTTT.

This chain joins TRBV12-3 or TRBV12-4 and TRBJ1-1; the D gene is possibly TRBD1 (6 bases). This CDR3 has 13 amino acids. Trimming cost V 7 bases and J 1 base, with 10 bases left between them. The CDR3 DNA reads TGTGCCAGCATCGAGACAGGGAACACTGAAGCTTTCTTT. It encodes CASIETGNTEAFF.

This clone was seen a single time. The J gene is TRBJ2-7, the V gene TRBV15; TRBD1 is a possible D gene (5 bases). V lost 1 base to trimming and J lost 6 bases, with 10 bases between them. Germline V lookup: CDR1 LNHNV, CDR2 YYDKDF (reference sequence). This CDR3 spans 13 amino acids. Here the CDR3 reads CATSRVGASEQYF. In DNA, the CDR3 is TGTGCCACCAGCAGAGTTGGGGCGTCCGAGCAGTACTTC.

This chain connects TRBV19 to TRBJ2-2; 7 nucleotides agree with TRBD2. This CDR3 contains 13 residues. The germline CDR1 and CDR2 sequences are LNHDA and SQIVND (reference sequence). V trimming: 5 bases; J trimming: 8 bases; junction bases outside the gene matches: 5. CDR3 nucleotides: TGTGCCAGTAGTCCTCGGGGGGAAGGGGAGCTGTTTTTT. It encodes CASSPRGEGELFF. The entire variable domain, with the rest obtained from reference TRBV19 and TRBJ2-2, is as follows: DGGITQSPKYLFRKEGQNVTLSCEQNLNHDAMYWYRQDPGQGLRLIYYSQIVNDFQKGDIAEGYSVSREKKESFPLTVTSAQKNPTAFYLCASSPRGEGELFFGEGSRLTVL.

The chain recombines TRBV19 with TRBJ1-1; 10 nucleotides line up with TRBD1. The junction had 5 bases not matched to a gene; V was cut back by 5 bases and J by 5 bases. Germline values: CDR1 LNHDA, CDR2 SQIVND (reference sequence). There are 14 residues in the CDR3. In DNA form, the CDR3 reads TGTGCCAGTAGTCCAAGGACAGGGGGGACTGAAGCTTTCTTT. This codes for CASSPRTGGTEAFF.

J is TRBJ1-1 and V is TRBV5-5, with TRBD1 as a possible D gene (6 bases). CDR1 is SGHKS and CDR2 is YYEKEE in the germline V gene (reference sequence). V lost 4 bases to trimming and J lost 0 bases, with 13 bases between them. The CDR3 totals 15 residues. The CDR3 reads CASSVGQFMNTEAFF. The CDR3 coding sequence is TGTGCCAGCAGCGTCGGACAGTTCATGAACACTGAAGCTTTCTTT.

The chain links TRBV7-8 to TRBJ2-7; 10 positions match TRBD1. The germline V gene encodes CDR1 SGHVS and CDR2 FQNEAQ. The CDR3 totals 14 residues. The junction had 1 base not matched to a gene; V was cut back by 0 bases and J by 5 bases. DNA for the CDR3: TGTGCCAGCAGCTTAGCGGGGACAGGGGACGAGCAGTACTTC. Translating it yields CASSLAGTGDEQYF.

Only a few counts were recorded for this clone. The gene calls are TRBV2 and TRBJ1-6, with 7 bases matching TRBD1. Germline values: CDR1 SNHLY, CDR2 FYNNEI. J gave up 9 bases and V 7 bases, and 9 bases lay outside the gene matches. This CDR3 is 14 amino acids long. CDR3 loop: CASTSGTVLSPLHF. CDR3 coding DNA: TGTGCCAGCACCTCAGGGACAGTACTTTCACCCCTCCACTTT.

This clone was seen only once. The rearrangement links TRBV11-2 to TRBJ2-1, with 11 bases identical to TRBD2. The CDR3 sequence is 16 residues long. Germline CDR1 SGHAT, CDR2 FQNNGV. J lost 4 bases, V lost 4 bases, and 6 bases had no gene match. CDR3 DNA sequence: TGTGCCAGCAGCTCATTGACTAGCGGGGCTTACAATGAGCAGTTCTTC. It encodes CASSSLTSGAYNEQFF. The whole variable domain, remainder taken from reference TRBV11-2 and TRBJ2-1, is EAGVAQSPRYKIIEKRQSVAFWCNPISGHATLYWYQQILGQGPKLLIQFQNNGVVDDSQLPKDRFSAERLKGVDSTLKIQPAKLEDSAVYLCASSSLTSGAYNEQFFGPGTRLTVL.